The T cell receptor (beta chain) under discussion was sequenced for a study of cytomegalovirus exposure and HLA in healthy donors. PCR primers comprised 60 Vbeta and 13 Jbeta primers. Clones were sequenced by immunoSEQ multiplex PCR, and TCRdb holds only the in-frame ones, with some missing. The sample has around 100,000 clones, around 77% seen once. V dropped 4 bases and J dropped 0 bases, with 13 bases sitting between them. The CDR3 totals 15 residues. Germline V gene data show CDR1 as SGHDN and CDR2 as FVKESK. The chain couples TRBV14 to TRBJ2-7; a weak D match, TRBD2 (6 bases). Sequencing input: PBMCs. The clonotype comes from a woman aged 25-40 years in good health and CMV-seropositive. CDR3: CASSRGGKASYEQYF. The CDR3 DNA sequence: TGTGCCAGCAGCCGAGGAGGGAAGGCCTCCTACGAGCAGTACTTC.